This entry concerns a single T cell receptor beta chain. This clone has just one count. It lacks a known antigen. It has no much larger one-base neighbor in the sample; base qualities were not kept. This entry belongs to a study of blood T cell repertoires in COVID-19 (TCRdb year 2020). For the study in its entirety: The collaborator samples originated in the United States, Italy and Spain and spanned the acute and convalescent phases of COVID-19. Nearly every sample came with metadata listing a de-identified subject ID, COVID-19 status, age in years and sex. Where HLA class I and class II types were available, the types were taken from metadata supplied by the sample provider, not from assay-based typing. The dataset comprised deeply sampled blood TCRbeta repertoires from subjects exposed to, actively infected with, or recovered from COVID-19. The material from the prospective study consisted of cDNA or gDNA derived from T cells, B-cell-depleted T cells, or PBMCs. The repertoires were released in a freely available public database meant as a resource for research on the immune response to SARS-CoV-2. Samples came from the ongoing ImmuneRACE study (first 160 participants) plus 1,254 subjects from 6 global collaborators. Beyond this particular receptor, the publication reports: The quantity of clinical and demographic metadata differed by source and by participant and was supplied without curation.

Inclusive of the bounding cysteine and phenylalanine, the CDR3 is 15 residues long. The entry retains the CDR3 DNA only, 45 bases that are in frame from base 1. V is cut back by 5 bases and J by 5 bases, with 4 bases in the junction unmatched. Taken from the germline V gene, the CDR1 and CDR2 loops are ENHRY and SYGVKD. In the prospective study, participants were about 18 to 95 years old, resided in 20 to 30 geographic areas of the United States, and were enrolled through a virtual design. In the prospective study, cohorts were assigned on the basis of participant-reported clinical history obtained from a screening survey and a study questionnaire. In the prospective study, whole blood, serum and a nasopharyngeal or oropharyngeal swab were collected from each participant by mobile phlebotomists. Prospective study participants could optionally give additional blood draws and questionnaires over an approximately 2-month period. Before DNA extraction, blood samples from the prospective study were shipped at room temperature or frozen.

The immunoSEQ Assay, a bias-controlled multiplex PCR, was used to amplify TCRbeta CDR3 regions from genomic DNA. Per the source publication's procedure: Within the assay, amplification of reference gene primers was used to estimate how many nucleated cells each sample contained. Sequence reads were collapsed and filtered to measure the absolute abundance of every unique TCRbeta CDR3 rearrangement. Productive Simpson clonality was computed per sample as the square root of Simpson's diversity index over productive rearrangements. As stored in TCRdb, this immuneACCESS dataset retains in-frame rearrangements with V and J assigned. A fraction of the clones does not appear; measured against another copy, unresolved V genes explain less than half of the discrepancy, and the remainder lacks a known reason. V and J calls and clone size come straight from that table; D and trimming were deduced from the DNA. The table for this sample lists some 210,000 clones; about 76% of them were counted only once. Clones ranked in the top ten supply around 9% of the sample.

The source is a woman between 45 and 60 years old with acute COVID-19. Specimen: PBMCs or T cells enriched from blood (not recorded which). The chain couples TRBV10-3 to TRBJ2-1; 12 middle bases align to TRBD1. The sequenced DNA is TGTGCCATCAGTAGGGGACAGGGGGCCAACAATGAGCAGTTCTTC. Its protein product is CAISRGQGANNEQFF.